This is a list of T cell receptor beta chains from one sample in a study of blood T cell repertoires in COVID-19. Using immunoSEQ multiplex PCR, the repertoire was profiled, and TCRdb retains in-frame clones only, with some absent. The sample includes fewer than 600,000 clones, approximately 89% seen only once; the top ten take 0.8% to 0.9%. Material: peripheral blood. These TCRs come from a man aged 18 to 29 with COVID-19, enrolled during active disease. Both conserved end residues are part of each CDR3. The D gene is left open where the match is weak. The size field is filled for only some rows; it gives once, few, many or a size class.

TRBD2	TRBV3-1/TRBV3-2	TRBJ2-3	-	TGTGCCAGCAGCCCGCGACTAGCGGGGGTTTTCACAGATACGCAGTATTTT	CASSPRLAGVFTDTQYF
TRBD2	TRBV5-1	TRBJ2-2	-	TGCGCCAGCAGCTTCCTAAACTGGCGGGGGAATGAGTACACCGGGGAGCTGTTTTTT	CASSFLNWRGNEYTGELFF
-	TRBV12-3/TRBV12-4	TRBJ1-1	-	TGTGCCAGCAGCCCGGTAGAAGCTTTCTTT	CASSPVEAFF
TRBD2	TRBV5-8	TRBJ2-3	-	TGTGCCAGCAGCTTGGCCGTTTTGCGGGGGAGGTCAGATACGCAGTATTTT	CASSLAVLRGRSDTQYF
-	TRBV11-2	TRBJ1-3	-	TGTGCCAGCAGCTTGTGGCGGAGCTCTGGAAACACCATATATTTT	CASSLWRSSGNTIYF
TRBD1	TRBV4-1	TRBJ2-7	few	TGCGCCAGCAGCCAACAGGGGGTGGGGGAGCAGTACTTC	CASSQQGVGEQYF
TRBD2	TRBV3-1/TRBV3-2	TRBJ2-1	-	TGTGCCAGCAGCCAATCTAGCGGGGGGTCTGAGCAGTTCTTC	CASSQSSGGSEQFF
TRBD1	TRBV2	TRBJ1-2	-	TGTGCCAGCAGTATACGACAGGGGGCCCACTATGGCTACACCTTC	CASSIRQGAHYGYTF
-	TRBV10-3	TRBJ1-1	-	TGTGCCATCAGCGGACAGACTGAAGCTTTCTTT	CAISGQTEAFF
-	TRBV9	TRBJ1-1	-	TGTGCCAGCAGCGTTTCCCAGATGAACACTGAAGCTTTCTTT	CASSVSQMNTEAFF
-	TRBV6-6	TRBJ2-2	-	TGTGCCAGCAGGAACCGTAGAGCGAACACCGGGGAGCTGTTTTTT	CASRNRRANTGELFF
TRBD1	TRBV5-5	TRBJ1-1	-	TGTGCCAGCAGCTTGGGGACAGGGGGCAATGAAGCTTTCTTT	CASSLGTGGNEAFF
TRBD2	TRBV6-5	TRBJ2-5	-	TGTGCCAGCAGTTACTCGAACTCCGGGGGGCAAGAGACCCAGTACTTC	CASSYSNSGGQETQYF
TRBD2	TRBV6-5	TRBJ2-1	-	TGTGCCAGCAGTTACTCGACCGCGGGGGGGAGCAATGAGCAGTTCTTC	CASSYSTAGGSNEQFF
TRBD2	TRBV25-1	TRBJ2-3	-	TGTGCCAGCATGGTGGCGGGGGGGGCAGATACGCAGTATTTT	CASMVAGGADTQYF
-	TRBV30	TRBJ2-7	-	TGTGCCTGGAGTGTACAGAGCGGCTCCTACGAGCAGTACTTC	CAWSVQSGSYEQYF
TRBD1	TRBV3-1/TRBV3-2	TRBJ2-1	-	TGTGCCAGCAGCCAGGTCATCTACGCCGGGACAGGGGGCCACAATGAGCAGTTCTTC	CASSQVIYAGTGGHNEQFF
TRBD2	TRBV5-4	TRBJ2-2	-	TGTGCCAGCAGCCGGGGGGGCTTCGCCGGGGAGCTGTTTTTT	CASSRGGFAGELFF
-	TRBV5-4	TRBJ2-5	-	TGTGCCAGCAGCTCCTGGACTGAAAGGCGGGGGACCCAGTACTTC	CASSSWTERRGTQYF
TRBD1	TRBV30	TRBJ1-2	-	TGTGCCTGGAGCCGGGACAGTAACTATGGCTACACCTTC	CAWSRDSNYGYTF
TRBD1	TRBV5-6	TRBJ1-6	-	TGTGCCAGCAGCTTTTGGACAGGCGGCTCCTATAATTCACCCCTCCACTTT	CASSFWTGGSYNSPLHF
TRBD2	TRBV11-2	TRBJ2-3	-	TGTGCCAGCAGCTTAGTTTCTAGCGGGGGGTATGGAGATACGCAGTATTTT	CASSLVSSGGYGDTQYF
TRBD2	TRBV7-9	TRBJ2-1	once	TGTGCCAGCAGCTCCGGGACTATCGATGAGCAGTTCTTC	CASSSGTIDEQFF
-	TRBV27	TRBJ2-3	-	TGTGCCAGCAGTATTAGGGGGTACTCACCTAGCACAGATACGCAGTATTTT	CASSIRGYSPSTDTQYF
TRBD1	TRBV10-1	TRBJ1-1	-	TGCGCCAGCAGTGCGAGACAGGGGGAGCGAGGAGCTTTCTTT	CASSARQGERGAFF
-	TRBV12-3/TRBV12-4	TRBJ1-1	-	TGTGCCAGCACTCAGATATTGAACACTGAAGCTTTCTTT	CASTQILNTEAFF
TRBD1	TRBV6-5	TRBJ2-1	-	TGTGCCAGCAGGCTAGACAGGGGGTACAATGAGCAGTTCTTC	CASRLDRGYNEQFF
TRBD2	TRBV5-1	TRBJ2-7	-	TGCGCCAGCAGCGAGACTAGCGGGAGTTACGAGCAGTACTTC	CASSETSGSYEQYF
TRBD2	TRBV24-1	TRBJ2-1	-	TGTGCCACCAGTGACCAAAGCGGGAGGGAGCACAATGAGCAGTTCTTC	CATSDQSGREHNEQFF
-	TRBV15	TRBJ2-3	-	TGTGCCACCAGCAAGACCCCTAGCGTGACAGATACGCAGTATTTT	CATSKTPSVTDTQYF
TRBD1	TRBV7-9	TRBJ1-5	-	TGTGCCAGCAGCTTAGGGTTACAGGGGAGCAATCAGCCCCAGCATTTT	CASSLGLQGSNQPQHF
-	TRBV15	TRBJ1-4	-	TGTGCCACCAGCAGTCCTCAGTTTGAAAAACTGTTTTTT	CATSSPQFEKLFF
-	TRBV6-5	TRBJ2-1	-	TGTGCCAGCAGTACAGGGCTTGAGCAGTTCTTC	CASSTGLEQFF
-	TRBV19	TRBJ2-1	-	TGTGCCAGTAGTTCCGGAGTCTACAATGAGCAGTTCTTC	CASSSGVYNEQFF
-	TRBV6-5	TRBJ1-2	once	TGCTTGACTCAGGGCAATGGCTACACCTTC	CLTQGNGYTF
-	TRBV14	TRBJ1-2	-	TGTGCCAGCAGCCAACTCCCAGAGAGGCCATCCACCTTC	CASSQLPERPSTF
-	TRBV14	TRBJ2-2	few	TGTGCCAGCAGCCGACACCCGACCGGGGAGCTGTTTTTT	CASSRHPTGELFF
-	TRBV5-1	TRBJ2-1	-	TGCGCCAGCAGTGGGGGGAACTACAATGAGCAGTTCTTC	CASSGGNYNEQFF
TRBD2	TRBV7-9	TRBJ2-1	-	TGTGCCAGCAGCTTAGCTCGGGCTAGCGGGGTGAACAATGAGCAGTTCTTC	CASSLARASGVNNEQFF
TRBD1	TRBV7-9	TRBJ2-7	-	TGTGCCAGCAGCTTAGAAGACAGGGGGCGCCTCGAGCAGTACTTC	CASSLEDRGRLEQYF